This TCR beta chain derives from a study of OX40 agonist ivuxolimab in advanced cancers. The CDR3 is 14 amino acids. Trimming shortened V by 2 bases and J by 3 bases, and 11 bases separated the two germline ends. Germline V gene lookup returns CDR1 SNHLY and CDR2 FYNNEI. Some clones are missing from TCRdb's copy, which holds only in-frame ones; the method was immunoSEQ multiplex PCR. Among about 20,000 clones, around nine tenths were seen once, and the ten largest hold roughly a tenth. This sequence originates from an adult with an advanced solid tumor such as melanoma, head and neck, liver or kidney cancer. Material: CD4+ or CD8+ T cells sorted from blood, obtained in a trial of the OX40 agonist ivuxolimab. The V call is TRBV2, the J call TRBJ2-7; no reliable D call. In DNA form, the CDR3 reads TGTGCCAGCAGTGAATTAGGTAGCCTCTACGAGCAGTACTTC. It is translated as CASSELGSLYEQYF.